This T cell receptor beta chain is from a study of T cell responses to AZD1222 COVID-19 vaccine. Assay used: immunoSEQ multiplex PCR; TCRdb lists only in-frame clones, some missing. The table lists about 92,000 clones, roughly nine tenths of them singletons. Looked up from germline, CDR1 is SGHNT and CDR2 is YENEEA. The V and J ends lost 4 bases and 3 bases respectively, with 13 bases between them. The CDR3 extends over 14 amino acids. The clonotype originates from an adult in good health. V gene TRBV11-3 combines with J gene TRBJ2-7; weak D call: TRBD2 (6 bases). Sequences were derived from peripheral blood, sampled on day 0 of AZD1222 vaccination. CDR3 DNA: TGTGCCAGCAGCTCCGGGGGAAGCAGCTACGAGCAGTACTTC. This translates into CASSSGGSSYEQYF.